This T cell receptor (beta chain) derives from a study of shared clonotypes between healthy human individuals. Study-wide results and limits: Clonotypes not shared had lower generation probabilities than those common to all four donors.

V was clipped by 0 bases and J by 4 bases, with 10 bases between them. The CDR3 covers 14 residues. CDR1 LNHNV and CDR2 YYDKDF come from the germline V gene (reference sequence). Remarks on this clone: What it binds is not known. This sample also contains other DNA sequences that code for the same CDR3.

Sequenced by immunoSEQ multiplex PCR; TCRdb stores in-frame clones only, minus some. Altogether 500,000 or so clones are present, about 96% being singletons, with the ten largest covering nearly 0.065%. This clonotype was obtained from a woman in her twenties or thirties in good health. Sequenced input: naive CD4+ T cells sorted from blood. Subset noted: CD45RA+ positively selected. The chain is built from TRBV15 and TRBJ2-7; no clear D gene. In nucleotides, the CDR3 is TGTGCCACCAGCAGAGATCAATTGGGGTACGAGCAGTACTTC. Translation: CATSRDQLGYEQYF.